Listed here is a single T cell receptor (beta chain). The data originate from a study of shared clonotypes between healthy human individuals. Libraries were prepared by immunoSEQ multiplex PCR; TCRdb keeps only in-frame clonotypes and omits some of them. The sample lists about 600,000 clones; about 95% were seen once. Only CD45RO-negative cells positively selected for CCR7 counted as naive CD8 cells, so terminally differentiated effector memory CD45RA+ cells were excluded. V lost 5 bases and J 6 bases, leaving 20 bases between the germline ends. The germline CDR1 and CDR2 sequences are SQVTM and ANQGSEA. This CDR3 has 15 amino acids.

This chain connects TRBV29-1 to TRBJ2-1, with D perhaps TRBD1 (6 bases). This receptor was taken from a woman aged 25 to 39 in good health. The sequenced material came from naive CD8+ T cells sorted from blood. The CDR3 nucleotides are TGCAGCGTTTTGTGGTCAGGGGCGTGGAGCAATGAGCAGTTCTTC. Residues: CSVLWSGAWSNEQFF.